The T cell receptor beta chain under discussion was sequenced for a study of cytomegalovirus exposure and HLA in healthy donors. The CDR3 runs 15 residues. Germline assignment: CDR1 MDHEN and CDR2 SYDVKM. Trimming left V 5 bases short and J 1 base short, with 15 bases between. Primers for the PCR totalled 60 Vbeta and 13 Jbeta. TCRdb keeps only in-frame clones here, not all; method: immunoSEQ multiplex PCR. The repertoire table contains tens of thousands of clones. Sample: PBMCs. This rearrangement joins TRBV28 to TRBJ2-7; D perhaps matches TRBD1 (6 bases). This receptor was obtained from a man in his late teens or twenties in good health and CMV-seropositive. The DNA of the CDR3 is TGTGCCAGCAGTACTGTGGCAGGGACATCCTACGAGCAGTACTTC. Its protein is CASSTVAGTSYEQYF.